This record looks at one TCR beta chain sequence and its context. Antigen unknown. The entry originates in a study of CD8+ T cells in alopecia areata. Study information: Among treated patients, oral tofacitinib was administered at 5 to 10 mg twice daily. A 6-month period off drug followed tofacitinib, which lasted 6 to 18 months.

Study outcomes and limitations: Researchers report lesional scalp, most notably alopecia totalis/universalis, outstripped normal scalp in clonality.

Sequencing relied on a cDNA template that was reverse transcribed from extracted RNA. Clones were sequenced by immunoSEQ multiplex PCR, and TCRdb holds only the in-frame ones, with some missing. Of roughly 180,000 clones in the sample, roughly 60% are singletons; the top ten hold around 1.6%. The germline CDR1 and CDR2 sequences are SQVTM and ANQGSEA. The CDR3 spans 12 residues. V lost 4 bases to trimming and J lost 3 bases, with 9 bases between them. Alopecia areata patients provided lesional scalp punch biopsies and peripheral blood. The sample in question was CD4+ T cells sorted from blood, obtained at week 0. The TCR originated in a human donor with alopecia areata. This chain links TRBV29-1 with TRBJ1-1; tentative D call: TRBD1 (5 bases). Written as DNA, the CDR3 is TGCAGCGTTGTGGGGGGGGACACTGAAGCTTTCTTT. This codes for CSVVGGDTEAFF. The full variable domain, rest sourced from reference TRBV29-1 and TRBJ1-1, is SAVISQKPSRDICQRGTSLTIQCQVDSQVTMMFWYRQQPGQSLTLIATANQGSEATYESGFVIDKFPISRPNLTFSTLTVSNMSPEDSSIYLCSVVGGDTEAFFGQGTRLTVV.